This paragraph reports one TCR beta chain. These data belong to a study of shared clonotypes between healthy human individuals. The assay was immunoSEQ multiplex PCR, and TCRdb's table has in-frame clones only and misses some. The sample records about 2.4 million clones, 93% being singletons. The germline V gene encodes CDR1 MDHEN and CDR2 SYDVKM. The CDR3 runs 12 residues. V lost 5 bases to trimming and J lost 5 bases, with 9 bases between them. The receptor was isolated from a young man in good health. Some clones in this sample may be carry-over from other donors' samples. This chain links TRBV28 with TRBJ1-2; D gene unclear. Material for sequencing was naive CD4+ T cells from PBMCs. The subset denotes: CD45RA+ positively selected. The CDR3 bases are TGTGCCAGCAGTACAATACAGTATGGCTACACCTTC. Translating it yields CASSTIQYGYTF.